The 2 T cell receptor beta chains presented below share a single source sample, sequenced in a study of T cell repertoires in cytomegalovirus infection. For these receptors, no antigen is known. TCRdb re-analysed the reads in MiXCR, keeping a single row per CDR3 protein. The sample yields around 750,000 distinct CDR3 sequences, about 33% seen once. Sequenced material: cultured CD8+ T cells from PBMCs, taken from culture after CMV antigen stimulation. These TCRs come from a human donor in good health (CMV status not recorded). Some clones in this sample may be carry-over from other donors' samples.

The chain links TRBV10-3 to TRBJ2-7; tentatively, D is TRBD1 or TRBD2 (5 bases each). The length of the CDR3 is 15 residues. Germline V lookup: CDR1 ENHRY, CDR2 SYGVKD. Trimming removed 4 bases from V and 3 bases from J, with 16 bases in between. As DNA, the CDR3 is TGTGCCATCAGTGGGGACGAGGGCCCCCTCTACGAGCAGTACGTC. It is translated as CAISGDEGPLYEQYV.

This clonotype was seen more than once but under ten times. The V and J genes are TRBV12-3 or TRBV12-4 and TRBJ2-1; 7 positions match TRBD2. V trimming: 7 bases; J trimming: 12 bases; junction bases outside the gene matches: 9. The CDR3 contains 12 residues. The CDR3 region has the DNA TGTGCCAGCACCCTTGGGGGGAGGGGGCAGTTCTTC. The encoded protein is CASTLGGRGQFF.